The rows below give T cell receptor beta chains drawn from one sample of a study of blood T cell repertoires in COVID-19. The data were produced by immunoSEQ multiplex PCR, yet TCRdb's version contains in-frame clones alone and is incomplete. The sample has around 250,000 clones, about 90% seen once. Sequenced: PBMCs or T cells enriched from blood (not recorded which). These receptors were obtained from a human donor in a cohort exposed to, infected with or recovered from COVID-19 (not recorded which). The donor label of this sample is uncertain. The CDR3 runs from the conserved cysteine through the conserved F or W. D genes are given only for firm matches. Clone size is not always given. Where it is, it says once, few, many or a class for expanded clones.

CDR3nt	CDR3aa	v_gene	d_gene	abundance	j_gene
TGTGCCAGCTCACCACCTGGAGGAAGGGACAGGGCTAACTATGGCTACACCTTC	CASSPPGGRDRANYGYTF	TRBV18	TRBD1	-	TRBJ1-2
TGCGCCAGCAGCTTAGGGGACAGGGGGCCTCACAATCAGCCCCAGCATTTT	CASSLGDRGPHNQPQHF	TRBV5-1	TRBD1	-	TRBJ1-5
TGCGCCACGTCGGGACATTTGAACACCGGGGAGCTGTTTTTT	CATSGHLNTGELFF	TRBV10-1	-	-	TRBJ2-2
TGTGCCAGCAGCCCGGTTTTCGCGGGGGAAAAACTGTTTTTT	CASSPVFAGEKLFF	TRBV11-2	-	-	TRBJ1-4
TGTGCCTGGGGACAGTCCTACGAGCAGTACTTC	CAWGQSYEQYF	TRBV30	-	-	TRBJ2-7
TGCGCCAGCAGCTTGGCCGGGGGGATTGGAAACACCATATATTTT	CASSLAGGIGNTIYF	TRBV5-1	-	-	TRBJ1-3
TGTGCCAGCAGCTTAATGGGGGGTAGATTGAACACTGAAGCTTTCTTT	CASSLMGGRLNTEAFF	TRBV7-3	-	-	TRBJ1-1
TGCGCCAGCAGCTTGGAGGGGCCAGGGACTGAAGCTTTCTTT	CASSLEGPGTEAFF	TRBV5-1	-	few	TRBJ1-1
TGCGCCAGCAGCCGCGGTGCGGCAGAGGGCGAAAAACTGTTTTTT	CASSRGAAEGEKLFF	TRBV4-1	-	-	TRBJ1-4
TGTGCCAGCAGTGACACCGCGACTAGCGGGGATTACAATGAGCAGTTCTTC	CASSDTATSGDYNEQFF	TRBV6-4	TRBD2	few	TRBJ2-1
TGTGCCAGCAGCCCATTACAGGGCCATTCATCCTACGAGCAGTACTTC	CASSPLQGHSSYEQYF	TRBV11-2	-	-	TRBJ2-7
TGTGCCACCAGTGACCAAACTAGCGGGGGGCCCCGGCCGCAGTTCTTC	CATSDQTSGGPRPQFF	TRBV24-1	TRBD2	-	TRBJ2-1
TGTGCCAGCAGCTCAGGACAGGGTGGGGTCACAGATACGCAGTATTTT	CASSSGQGGVTDTQYF	TRBV5-8	TRBD1	-	TRBJ2-3
TGTGCCTGGAGGACGGGACAGGGCTACTCTGGAAACACCATATATTTT	CAWRTGQGYSGNTIYF	TRBV30	TRBD1	-	TRBJ1-3